This TCR beta chain was retrieved from a study of blood T cell repertoires in COVID-19. Across the whole study: The United States, Italy and Spain were the sources of the acute and convalescent COVID-19 samples. PBMCs, B-cell-depleted T cells, or T cells were the source of the cDNA or gDNA that made up the material.

The CDR3 is made up of 19 amino acids. V was cut by 3 bases and J by 4 bases, with 25 bases left in between. In germline, CDR1 is KGHDR, CDR2 SFDVKD. As originally analysed: The assay estimated nucleated cells by amplifying reference gene primers. Produced via immunoSEQ multiplex PCR; TCRdb's table is partial and in-frame only. The V and J calls and the clone size are those of that table, but D and trimming were determined from the DNA. The sample lists about 210,000 clones; about 79% were seen once. The sample taken for sequencing was peripheral blood. V gene TRBV24-1 combines with J gene TRBJ2-3; TRBD1 is a possible D gene (5 bases). The clonotype was recovered from a man aged 40-55 years who had recovered from COVID-19. As DNA, the CDR3 is TGTGCCACCAGTGATCATCGTATTTCGGCAGGGTTTGATTCAGATACGCAGTATTTT. Translated, it gives CATSDHRISAGFDSDTQYF.